The 19 T cell receptor beta chains listed next were all sequenced from one sample in a study of human versus mouse CDR3 diversity and MHC coevolution. Generated by immunoSEQ multiplex PCR, the TCRdb table keeps only in-frame clones and is missing some. Among some 82,000 clones listed, 93% were seen once. Sequenced sample: naive CD4+ T cells from blood. Described subset: CD45RO-negative CD62L-positive naive CD4 T cells. The receptors shown here come from a person aged 30-69 years in good health.

CDR3 protein: CASSPPAGGTEAFF. The DNA of the CDR3 is TGTGCCAGCTCACCCCCGGCGGGGGGTACTGAAGCTTTCTTT. This chain uses TRBV18 with TRBJ1-1, with D maybe TRBD1 (5 bases). V dropped 3 bases and J dropped 5 bases, with 13 bases sitting between them. CDR1 KGHSH and CDR2 LQKENI come from the germline V gene. The CDR3 runs 14 residues.

In this sample, this clone turned up once. The V and J genes are TRBV5-1 and TRBJ1-1; the D gene is possibly TRBD1 (5 bases). V lost 2 bases and J 4 bases, leaving 9 bases between the germline ends. The CDR3 has 13 amino acids. Germline-derived CDR1 and CDR2 are SGHRS and YFSETQ. Written as DNA, the CDR3 is TGCGCCAGCAGCTTTCAGGGAACCACTGAAGCTTTCTTT. It specifies CASSFQGTTEAFF.

The gene calls are TRBV5-1 and TRBJ2-7; possibly TRBD1 for D (6 bases). The CDR3 length is 15 residues. Trimming took 0 bases from V and 3 from J, leaving 13 bases between them. Germline V lookup: CDR1 SGHRS, CDR2 YFSETQ. CDR3 protein: CASSLDGQGIYEQYF. The CDR3 DNA sequence: TGCGCCAGCAGCTTGGACGGGCAGGGGATCTACGAGCAGTACTTC.

The rearrangement links TRBV25-1 to TRBJ1-3; D gene ambiguous. The V end was cut by 2 bases, the J end by 3 bases, with 17 bases between. Germline CDR1 reads MGHDK; CDR2 reads SYGVNS. The CDR3 loop spans 17 amino acids. CDR3 DNA sequence: TGTGCCAGCAGTGAAATGGTAGAGCCGTTAGTTGGAAACACCATATATTTT. Its translation: CASSEMVEPLVGNTIYF. The variable domain in full, with the rest retrieved from reference TRBV25-1 and TRBJ1-3, is EADIYQTPRYLVIGTGKKITLECSQTMGHDKMYWYQQDPGMELHLIHYSYGVNSTEKGDLSSESTVSRIRTEHFPLTLESARPSHTSQYLCASSEMVEPLVGNTIYFGEGSWLTVV.

The chain combines TRBV11-3 with TRBJ1-6, with D possibly TRBD1 on 6 matching bases. In germline, CDR1 is SGHNT, CDR2 YENEEA. The CDR3 has 20 residues. The V and J ends lost 2 bases and 6 bases respectively, with 26 bases between them. The CDR3 protein is CASSLPTFLRDNNPNSPLHF. The CDR3 region has the DNA TGTGCCAGCAGCTTACCAACCTTCCTCCGGGACAATAATCCTAATTCACCCCTCCACTTT.

This rearrangement joins TRBV9 to TRBJ1-3; 7 positions agree with TRBD1. Trimming at V came to 3 bases and at J to 3 bases, leaving 6 bases not matched to a gene. This CDR3 region has 15 residues. The V gene's germline CDR1 is SGDLS and CDR2 YYNGEE. DNA of the CDR3: TGTGCCAGCAGCGAGGGGGGACAGAGTGGAAACACCATATATTTT. Translation: CASSEGGQSGNTIYF.

The chain uses TRBV7-2 and TRBJ1-3; D may be TRBD1 (5 bases). CDR3 length: 14 amino acids. Per germline, CDR1 SGHTA and CDR2 FQGNSA. The ends were cut back, 3 bases at V and 3 bases at J, with 9 bases in the middle. CDR3 residues: CASSFGQGGNTIYF. The DNA of the CDR3 is TGTGCCAGCAGCTTCGGTCAGGGTGGAAACACCATATATTTT. Based on the CDR3 plus reference TRBV7-2 and TRBJ1-3, the full variable domain is GAGVSQSPSNKVTEKGKDVELRCDPISGHTALYWYRQSLGQGLEFLIYFQGNSAPDKSGLPSDRFSAERTGGSVSTLTIQRTQQEDSAVYLCASSFGQGGNTIYFGEGSWLTVV.

This sequence joins TRBV6-5 and TRBJ1-4; D not certain. The CDR3 sequence is 15 residues long. The germline V and J ends were trimmed by 4 bases and 9 bases, with 18 bases remaining between them. Germline CDR1 is MNHEY and CDR2 is SVGAGI. The CDR3 region has the DNA TGTGCCAGCAGTTTCCGGGATGTTACTCTTCAAAAACTGTTTTTT. The encoded protein is CASSFRDVTLQKLFF.

The rearrangement links TRBV19 to TRBJ2-3, with unresolved D. Germline CDR1 is LNHDA and CDR2 is SQIVND (reference sequence). The CDR3 length is 14 residues. V dropped 6 bases and J dropped 6 bases, with 16 bases sitting between them. The chain's CDR3 is CASSTTGWVDTQYF. In nucleotides, the CDR3 is TGTGCCAGTAGCACCACCGGGTGGGTGGATACGCAGTATTTT.

This sequence joins TRBV9 and TRBJ2-5; 9 bases are a match to TRBD2. The ends lost 4 bases at V and 2 bases at J; junction bases unmatched: 3. This CDR3 spans 14 amino acids. Germline CDR1 reads SGDLS; CDR2 reads YYNGEE. The CDR3 is CASSMTSGQETQYF. In DNA, the CDR3 is TGTGCCAGCAGCATGACTAGCGGACAAGAGACCCAGTACTTC.

The CDR3 DNA sequence: TGTGCCAGCAGCTCTACACAGAGCTCCTACGAGCAGTACTTC. Protein: CASSSTQSSYEQYF. The chain combines TRBV7-3 with TRBJ2-7, with no clear D. The V and J ends lost 4 bases and 0 bases respectively, with 10 bases between them. CDR1 is SGHTA and CDR2 is FQGTGA in the germline V gene. This CDR3 is built from 14 residues.

The CDR3 sequence: CASSPSRRAGDSNQPQHF. DNA for the CDR3: TGTGCCAGCTCACCATCCCGACGGGCGGGAGATAGCAATCAGCCCCAGCATTTT. V and J are TRBV18 and TRBJ1-5; no firm D call. This CDR3 is built from 18 residues. In germline, CDR1 is KGHSH, CDR2 LQKENI. Between the trimmed V and J ends, which lost 2 bases and 0 bases, there was a span of 17 bases.

In its sample, this clone was seen once. V usage is TRBV5-1 and J usage is TRBJ1-4; 9 bases are shared with TRBD1. V shed 3 bases, J shed 8 bases, and the junction held 8 bases outside the gene matches. CDR1 is SGHRS and CDR2 is YFSETQ in the germline V gene. The CDR3 consists of 15 residues. CDR3 amino acids: CASSWRGQGGEKLFF. The CDR3 DNA reads as TGCGCCAGCAGCTGGCGGGGACAGGGAGGAGAAAAACTGTTTTTT.

This clone showed up just once. The rearrangement joins TRBV5-4 to TRBJ2-1; maybe TRBD2 (6 bases). Trimming took 4 bases from V and 3 from J, leaving 14 bases between them. The germline V gene has CDR1 SGHNT and CDR2 YYREEE (reference sequence). CDR3 length equals 15 residues. This CDR3 is CASSRDSDYYNEQFF. The CDR3 bases are TGTGCCAGCAGCCGGGACTCTGACTACTACAATGAGCAGTTCTTC.

The chain carries TRBV18 and TRBJ2-1; 8 nucleotides match TRBD2. Germline V gene data show CDR1 as KGHSH and CDR2 as LQKENI. The CDR3 totals 14 residues. V gave up 7 bases and J gave up 3 bases; unmatched junction bases: 5. In DNA, the CDR3 is TGTGCCAGCTTCCTTAGCGGGGTCTACAATGAGCAGTTCTTC. Residues: CASFLSGVYNEQFF.

The chain has TRBV19 and TRBJ1-5; 7 bases are a match to TRBD1. The CDR3 runs to 19 residues. V dropped 1 base and J dropped 7; count of bases not matched to a gene: 19. Germline V gene lookup returns CDR1 LNHDA and CDR2 SQIVND (reference sequence). The CDR3 DNA reads as TGTGCCAGTAGTATAGTGACAGGGAGTGCCCGGGGTGTAGGCCAGCCCCAGCATTTT. Amino acid sequence: CASSIVTGSARGVGQPQHF.

This clone was recorded only once. V usage is TRBV6-1 and J usage is TRBJ2-2; a possible D gene is TRBD2 (5 bases). The germline V gene has CDR1 MNHNS and CDR2 SASEGT. V dropped 8 bases and J dropped 1 base, with 14 bases sitting between them. The CDR3 is 15 amino acids. CDR3 amino acids: CASRLDLGNTGELFF. The CDR3 DNA reads TGTGCCAGCCGATTGGACTTAGGGAACACCGGGGAGCTGTTTTTT.

This chain uses TRBV15 with TRBJ2-1; D perhaps matches TRBD2 (6 bases). V was clipped by 6 bases and J by 7 bases, with 22 bases between them. The CDR3 runs 16 residues. The germline V gene encodes CDR1 LNHNV and CDR2 YYDKDF (reference sequence). The CDR3 sequence: CATRAGTPRRDNEQFF. The CDR3 DNA sequence: TGTGCCACCAGGGCCGGGACTCCAAGACGGGATAATGAGCAGTTCTTC.

J is TRBJ2-7 and V is TRBV6-5; 8 bases agree with TRBD1. Germline assignment: CDR1 MNHEY and CDR2 SVGAGI. This CDR3 is built from 13 residues. V shed 5 bases and J 2 bases; nucleotides not matched to a gene: 2. This CDR3 reads CASSQGQAYEQYF. The CDR3 nucleotides are TGTGCCAGCAGTCAGGGACAGGCCTACGAGCAGTACTTC.